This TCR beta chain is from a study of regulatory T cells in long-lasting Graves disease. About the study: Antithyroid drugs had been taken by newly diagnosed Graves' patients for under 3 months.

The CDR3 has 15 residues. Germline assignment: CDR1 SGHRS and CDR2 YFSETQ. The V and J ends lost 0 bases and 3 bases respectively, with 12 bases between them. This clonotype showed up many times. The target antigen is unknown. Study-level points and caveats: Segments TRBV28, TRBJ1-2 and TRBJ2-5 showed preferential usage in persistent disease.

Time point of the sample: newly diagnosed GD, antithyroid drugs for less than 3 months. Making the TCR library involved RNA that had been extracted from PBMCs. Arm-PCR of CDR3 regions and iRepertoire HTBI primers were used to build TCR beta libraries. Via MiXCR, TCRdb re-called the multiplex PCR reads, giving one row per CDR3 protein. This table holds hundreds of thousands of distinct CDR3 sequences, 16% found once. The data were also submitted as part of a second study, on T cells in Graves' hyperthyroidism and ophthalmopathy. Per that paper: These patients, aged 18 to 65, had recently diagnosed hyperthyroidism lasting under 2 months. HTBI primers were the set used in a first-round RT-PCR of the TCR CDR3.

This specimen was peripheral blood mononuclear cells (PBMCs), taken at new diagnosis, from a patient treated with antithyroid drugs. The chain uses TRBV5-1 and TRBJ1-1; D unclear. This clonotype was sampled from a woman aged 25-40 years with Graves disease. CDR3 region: CASSLALERDTEAFF. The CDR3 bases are TGCGCCAGCAGCTTGGCCTTGGAGAGGGACACTGAAGCTTTCTTT.